A single sample gave rise to the 13 T cell receptor beta chains below, sequenced in a study of blood T cell repertoires in COVID-19. Data came from immunoSEQ multiplex PCR; TCRdb stores just in-frame clones and leaves some out. The data contain about 88,000 clones, more than 75% of them singletons. The source material was peripheral blood. The origin of the receptors is a woman in her 70s with acute or convalescent COVID-19.

This chain uses TRBV18 with TRBJ2-7; 8 bases agree with TRBD2. Per germline, CDR1 KGHSH and CDR2 LQKENI. This CDR3 is built from 12 residues. V lost 6 bases to trimming and J lost 3 bases; unmatched junction nucleotides: 1. The CDR3 sequence is CASSGTSYEQYV. In DNA form, the CDR3 reads TGTGCCAGCTCCGGGACTAGCTACGAGCAGTACGTC.

The chain recombines TRBV19 with TRBJ1-1; 7 nucleotides agree with TRBD1. Germline V gene data show CDR1 as LNHDA and CDR2 as SQIVND (reference sequence). The J segment lost 6 bases and the V segment lost 0 bases, leaving 13 bases of the junction unmatched. This CDR3 has 17 amino acids. CDR3 nucleotides: TGTGCCAGTAGTATAGAACTCCTGCGACAGGGACCCGCTGAAGCTTTCTTT. Translation: CASSIELLRQGPAEAFF.

The chain carries TRBV25-1 and TRBJ1-2; the D gene is possibly TRBD1 (6 bases). In germline, CDR1 is MGHDK, CDR2 SYGVNS. V lost 1 base, J lost 0 bases, and 12 bases lay in between. The CDR3 runs to 16 residues. This CDR3 reads CASSESARGSNYGYTF. CDR3 DNA: TGTGCCAGCAGTGAATCCGCCAGGGGTTCTAACTATGGCTACACCTTC.

The rearrangement links TRBV27 to TRBJ2-3; 9 nucleotides line up with TRBD2. CDR1 is MNHEY and CDR2 is SMNVEV in the germline V gene (reference sequence). Germline trimming cut 6 bases from V and 5 bases from J; bases unmatched to any gene: 15. This CDR3 has 17 amino acids. The CDR3 reads CASSRSLAGVLGDTQYF. The CDR3 DNA reads as TGTGCCAGCAGCCGTTCTTTAGCGGGAGTCTTAGGAGATACGCAGTATTTT.

This chain uses TRBV19 with TRBJ2-1; 10 bases align to TRBD1. CDR1 and CDR2 (germline): LNHDA, SQIVND (reference sequence). Losses at the gene ends were 9 bases for V and 7 bases for J; bases not matched to a gene: 6. The CDR3 runs to 13 residues. The CDR3 loop reads CASARDRGNEQFF. In DNA, the CDR3 is TGTGCCAGCGCCCGGGACAGGGGAAATGAGCAGTTCTTC.

The chain uses TRBV2 and TRBJ2-3, with a weak D call TRBD1 (5 bases). CDR1 is SNHLY and CDR2 is FYNNEI in the germline V gene. There are 15 residues in the CDR3. V was pared by 7 bases and J by 4 bases, with 18 bases between. CDR3 amino acids: CASTFGAPRSDTQYF. The CDR3 bases are TGTGCCAGCACTTTTGGGGCCCCGAGGTCAGATACGCAGTATTTT.

The J gene is TRBJ1-5, the V gene TRBV11-2, with a tentative D call TRBD1 (6 bases). There are 13 residues in the CDR3. V was cut by 4 bases and J by 4 bases, with 8 bases left in between. CDR1 is SGHAT and CDR2 is FQNNGV in the germline V gene. CDR3 sequence: CASSSRGNQPQHF. The CDR3, as DNA: TGTGCCAGCAGCTCCAGGGGAAATCAGCCCCAGCATTTT.

CDR3 sequence: CAITRQGIAKNIQYF. In nucleotides, the CDR3 is TGTGCCATCACCAGACAGGGGATAGCCAAAAACATTCAGTACTTC. This chain connects TRBV10-3 to TRBJ2-4, with 8 bases aligning to TRBD1. J gave up 0 bases and V 7 bases, and 5 bases lay outside the gene matches. Germline V gives CDR1 ENHRY, CDR2 SYGVKD. CDR3 length: 15 amino acids.

This clone occurred a few times. J is TRBJ2-2 and V is TRBV19, with D maybe TRBD2 (6 bases). The CDR3 is made up of 16 amino acids. V lost 6 bases and J lost 2, with 16 bases in between. Germline V lookup: CDR1 LNHDA, CDR2 SQIVND (reference sequence). This chain's CDR3 is CASRPQAGFNTGELFF. Written as DNA, the CDR3 is TGTGCCAGTAGGCCCCAAGCGGGTTTCAACACCGGGGAGCTGTTTTTT.

The rearrangement links TRBV30 to TRBJ1-2; 7 bases agree with TRBD1. Germline-derived CDR1 and CDR2 are GTSNPN and SVGIG (reference sequence). Germline trimming cut 2 bases from V and 3 bases from J; bases unmatched to any gene: 9. This CDR3 spans 15 amino acids. The CDR3 DNA reads as TGTGCCTGGAGTCTAGGTCCAGGGGGTTACTATGGCTACACCTTC. It specifies CAWSLGPGGYYGYTF.

Concerning this clone: Other DNA variants within this sample encode the same CDR3. The genes are TRBV2 and TRBJ1-6, with 8 bases fitting TRBD1. Germline-derived CDR1 and CDR2 are SNHLY and FYNNEI. This CDR3 is 15 amino acids long. J gave up 8 bases and V 4 bases, and 7 bases lay outside the gene matches. CDR3 DNA sequence: TGTGCCAGCAGTGGGACAGGGAGGGAAGATTCACCCCTCCACTTT. It is translated as CASSGTGREDSPLHF.

The rearrangement joins TRBV6-5 to TRBJ2-5; TRBD2 might be the D (5 bases). The germline V and J ends were trimmed by 0 bases and 2 bases, with 10 bases remaining between them. The length of the CDR3 is 15 residues. The germline V gene encodes CDR1 MNHEY and CDR2 SVGAGI. The CDR3 here is CASSYSFGVQETQYF. The CDR3 DNA sequence: TGTGCCAGCAGTTACTCCTTCGGGGTTCAAGAGACCCAGTACTTC.

The chain has TRBV29-1 and TRBJ1-2; D possibly corresponds to TRBD1 (5 bases). V was clipped by 3 bases and J by 4 bases, with 12 bases between them. In germline, CDR1 is SQVTM, CDR2 ANQGSEA. CDR3 length equals 13 residues. The CDR3 DNA sequence: TGCAGCGTTGAGGGGGGAGTGGGCTATGGCTACACCTTC. Its protein product is CSVEGGVGYGYTF.